This T cell receptor beta chain was profiled in a study of T cells in localized non-small cell lung cancer. The V end lost 0 bases, the J end lost 2 bases, and 8 bases lay between the germline ends. CDR1 and CDR2 from the germline V gene are MNHEY and SVGAGI. CDR3 size: 15 residues. This table comes from immunoSEQ multiplex PCR, and its TCRdb copy is limited to in-frame clones, with some not included. Of tens of thousands of clones listed, 88% are singletons. Study results and caveats: Turning up in adjacent lung were a median around 58 of the top 100 tumor clones. Longer survival (overall) was linked to higher T cell density in blood.

As for this clone: As yet, its antigen is unknown.

The source of this sequence is a woman aged 35 to 70 with stage I squamous cell lung carcinoma. The chain uses TRBV6-5 and TRBJ1-5; possible D gene TRBD1, 6 bases. The specimen was peripheral blood, collected before any cancer treatment. CDR3 in DNA: TGTGCCAGCAGTTACTCTTACAGGGGCAATCAGCCCCAGCATTTT. Amino acids: CASSYSYRGNQPQHF.